These 23 T cell receptor beta chains were sequenced from one sample in a study of T-cell reconstitution after alpha-beta-depleted transplantation in children. A library of TCRbeta sequences, prepared with unique molecular identifiers, was generated. TCRdb recomputed calls from the PCR reads with MiXCR, one row per CDR3 protein. This sample has about 980,000 distinct CDR3 sequences, with about 26% found just once. The sample was PBMCs, mostly from graft donor cells, taken 360 days after TCRalphabeta/CD19-depleted stem cell transplant. The receptors were sampled from a boy less than two years old who had a stem cell transplant for SCID, so the T cells may come from the graft donor.

This chain connects TRBV5-5 to TRBJ2-7; no definite D call. Germline assignment: CDR1 SGHKS and CDR2 YYEKEE (reference sequence). Trimming removed 3 bases at V and 7 bases at J, with 14 bases between. The CDR3 extends over 13 amino acids. The CDR3: CASSSPPGREQYF. The CDR3 DNA is TGTGCCAGCAGCTCCCCTCCCGGAAGGGAGCAGTACTTC.

In this sample, this clonotype turned up a few times. CDR3 sequence: CASSPETGTQYF. Here the CDR3 DNA reads TGCGCCAGCAGCCCGGAGACAGGGACCCAGTACTTC. The genes are TRBV4-1 and TRBJ2-5; a possible D gene is TRBD1 (6 bases). V was clipped by 4 bases and J by 7 bases, with 10 bases between them. Germline CDR1 MGHRA, CDR2 YSYEKL. This CDR3 region has 12 residues.

This rearrangement joins TRBV10-3 to TRBJ2-3; no reliable D call. The CDR3 totals 15 residues. CDR1 is ENHRY and CDR2 is SYGVKD in the germline V gene. Trimming removed 3 bases from V and 0 bases from J, with 10 bases in between. The CDR3 bases are TGTGCCATCAGTGAAGGCCGTACGAGCACAGATACGCAGTATTTT. Protein product: CAISEGRTSTDTQYF.

Only a few counts were recorded for this clonotype. V usage is TRBV5-1 and J usage is TRBJ2-2; D ambiguous. Germline values: CDR1 SGHRS, CDR2 YFSETQ. V was clipped by 0 bases and J by 4 bases, with 7 bases between them. The CDR3 spans 14 residues. CDR3 sequence reads: CASSLGDITGELFF. The DNA of the CDR3 is TGCGCCAGCAGCTTGGGTGATATCACCGGGGAGCTGTTTTTT.

This clonotype was seen more than once but under ten times. The V gene is TRBV4-1, the J gene TRBJ2-5; D unclear. The V gene lost 1 base and the J gene lost 5 bases, with 8 bases spanning the gap. The length of the CDR3 is 13 residues. Germline V gives CDR1 MGHRA, CDR2 YSYEKL. CDR3 in amino acids: CASSQGPTETQYF. The CDR3 DNA reads TGCGCCAGCAGCCAAGGCCCGACGGAGACCCAGTACTTC.

This clonotype was counted only a few times. The chain links TRBV7-9 to TRBJ1-1; 7 bases agree with TRBD1. V lost 4 bases, J lost 8 bases, and 4 bases stayed unmatched. The CDR3 runs to 12 residues. Per the germline V gene, CDR1 is SEHNR and CDR2 is FQNEAQ (reference sequence). The CDR3 DNA reads as TGTGCCAGCAGCTACCAGACAGGGGAAGCTTTCTTT. It codes for CASSYQTGEAFF.

A few counts support this clonotype. The chain joins TRBV6-1 to TRBJ2-7; D remains unclear. Germline CDR1 is MNHNS and CDR2 is SASEGT. V gave up 8 bases and J gave up 2 bases, with 16 bases separating them. This CDR3 contains 14 residues. The CDR3 coding sequence is TGTGCCAGCGGCAATCCGTATAAGGCCTACGAGCAGTACTTC. Its protein is CASGNPYKAYEQYF.

The gene calls are TRBV28 and TRBJ2-2; no firm D call. V was trimmed by 4 bases and J by 5 bases, leaving 11 bases between them. The V gene's germline CDR1 is MDHEN and CDR2 SYDVKM. The CDR3 sequence is 14 residues long. CDR3 DNA: TGTGCCAGCAGTTCCCTAGAGGAGACCGGGGAGCTGTTTTTT. This translates into CASSSLEETGELFF. The full variable domain, its missing parts supplied by reference TRBV28 and TRBJ2-2, is DVKVTQSSRYLVKRTGEKVFLECVQDMDHENMFWYRQDPGLGLRLIYFSYDVKMKEKGDIPEGYSVSREKKERFSLILESASTNQTSMYLCASSSLEETGELFFGEGSRLTVL.

There are a few counts of this clonotype. The chain links TRBV28 to TRBJ1-2, with unresolved D. Germline loops: CDR1 MDHEN, CDR2 SYDVKM. This CDR3 has 12 amino acids. The V and J ends lost 7 bases and 1 base respectively, with 7 bases between them. CDR3 sequence: CASNEINYGYTF. As DNA, the CDR3 is TGTGCCAGCAACGAGATTAACTATGGCTACACCTTC.

This clonotype was counted a few times. J is TRBJ2-7 and V is TRBV18; TRBD1 might be the D (8 bases). Germline assignment: CDR1 KGHSH and CDR2 LQKENI. V was shortened by 3 bases and J by 6 bases, with 15 bases between the two germline ends. The CDR3 covers 14 residues. The CDR3 loop reads CASSPLDREGEQYF. The CDR3 nucleotides read TGTGCCAGCTCACCCCTGGACAGGGAGGGCGAGCAGTACTTC.

This chain joins TRBV27 and TRBJ2-1, with a weak D call TRBD2 (5 bases). The germline CDR1 and CDR2 sequences are MNHEY and SMNVEV (reference sequence). Deletions cut 5 bases from V and 2 bases from J, with 10 bases between. The CDR3 spans 14 residues. The CDR3 loop is CASSVREAYNEQFF. The CDR3 bases are TGTGCCAGCAGTGTGAGGGAAGCCTACAATGAGCAGTTCTTC.

The genes are TRBV29-1 and TRBJ1-4; TRBD1 matches at 7 bases. J was trimmed by 7 bases and V by 7 bases; bases with no gene match: 9. The CDR3 loop spans 13 amino acids. In germline, CDR1 is SQVTM, CDR2 ANQGSEA. CDR3 bases: TGCAGCGGTACGAAGGGGGCCGGTGAAAAACTGTTTTTT. Translating it yields CSGTKGAGEKLFF.

This chain links TRBV7-9 with TRBJ2-1; the match to TRBD2 covers 8 bases. Germline V lookup: CDR1 SEHNR, CDR2 FQNEAQ (reference sequence). The CDR3 length is 12 residues. V lost 6 bases, J lost 10 bases, and 5 bases stayed unmatched. In DNA form, the CDR3 reads TGTGCCAGCAGGCAAATAGCGGGGGAGCAGTTCTTC. Translation: CASRQIAGEQFF.

The V gene is TRBV5-6, the J gene TRBJ1-5; D may be TRBD1 (6 bases). V lost 4 bases and J lost 2, with 13 bases in between. The CDR3 is made up of 15 amino acids. Germline V gives CDR1 SGHDT, CDR2 YYEEEE. The CDR3 reads CASSLGTKRNQPQHF. In DNA, the CDR3 is TGTGCCAGCAGCCTCGGGACAAAACGCAATCAGCCCCAGCATTTT.

This rearrangement joins TRBV7-9 to TRBJ1-5; D is ambiguous. The V end lost 1 base, the J end lost 0 bases, and 10 bases lay between the germline ends. Germline V lookup: CDR1 SEHNR, CDR2 FQNEAQ (reference sequence). The CDR3 is made up of 16 amino acids. CDR3 amino acids: CASSLGNLDSNQPQHF. CDR3 in DNA: TGTGCCAGCAGCTTAGGAAATTTGGATAGCAATCAGCCCCAGCATTTT. Full variable domain (outside the CDR3, taken from reference TRBV7-9 and TRBJ1-5): DTGVSQNPRHKITKRGQNVTFRCDPISEHNRLYWYRQTLGQGPEFLTYFQNEAQLEKSRLLSDRFSAERPKGSFSTLEIQRTEQGDSAMYLCASSLGNLDSNQPQHFGDGTRLSIL.

The chain joins TRBV3-1 to TRBJ2-7; no clear D. The CDR3 runs to 13 residues. Looked up from germline, CDR1 is LGHDT and CDR2 is YNNKEL (reference sequence). V lost 1 base to trimming and J lost 5 bases, with 9 bases between them. The CDR3 nucleotides read TGTGCCAGCAGCCAAGGCGTAGGTGACGAGCAGTACTTC. This sequence encodes CASSQGVGDEQYF.

V usage is TRBV7-2 and J usage is TRBJ1-1; D is undetermined. The length of the CDR3 is 15 residues. V shed 5 bases and J shed 5 bases, with 18 bases lying between them. Germline V CDR1 and CDR2: SGHTA, FQGNSA. The CDR3 coding sequence is TGTGCCAGCAGCCTGCGACCGCGTTGGGAAACTGAAGCTTTCTTT. This codes for CASSLRPRWETEAFF.

In its sample, this clonotype was seen a few times. This chain connects TRBV20-1 to TRBJ2-7, with 7 nucleotides matching TRBD1. Per the germline V gene, CDR1 is DFQATT and CDR2 is SNEGSKA (reference sequence). With 8 bases clipped from V and 3 bases from J, the junction kept 7 bases outside the gene matches. This CDR3 contains 12 residues. CDR3 sequence (DNA): TGCAGTACCGGGACAGAGATCTACGAGCAGTACTTC. This encodes CSTGTEIYEQYF.

This sequence joins TRBV12-3 or TRBV12-4 and TRBJ2-7; the match to TRBD2 covers 10 bases. Trimming cost V 6 bases and J 3 bases; bases outside gene matches: 8. The CDR3 extends over 15 amino acids. The CDR3 region is CASRGTSGALYEQYF. CDR3 coding DNA: TGTGCCAGCAGAGGCACTAGCGGGGCCCTCTACGAGCAGTACTTC.

This clonotype was counted between two and nine times. The chain combines TRBV28 with TRBJ2-2; 8 bases are shared with TRBD2. There are 18 residues in the CDR3. Germline loops: CDR1 MDHEN, CDR2 SYDVKM. V shed 3 bases, J shed 1 base, and the junction held 10 bases outside the gene matches. CDR3 sequence reads: CASSFSFGSGENTGELFF. CDR3 bases: TGTGCCAGCAGTTTTTCCTTCGGTAGCGGGGAGAACACCGGGGAGCTGTTTTTT.

This clonotype came up a few times. The chain couples TRBV20-1 to TRBJ2-7; possibly TRBD1 for D (5 bases). Germline V gene sequence: CDR1 DFQATT, CDR2 SNEGSKA (reference sequence). The length of the CDR3 is 11 residues. V lost 3 bases and J 6 bases, leaving 9 bases between the germline ends. The CDR3 loop reads CSASPRAEQYF. DNA for the CDR3: TGCAGTGCTAGCCCCAGGGCCGAGCAGTACTTC.

This clonotype was counted only a few times. The V call is TRBV28, the J call TRBJ2-5, with D unclear. Trimming shortened V by 5 bases and J by 5 bases, and 12 bases separated the two germline ends. This CDR3 is 13 amino acids long. Per germline, CDR1 MDHEN and CDR2 SYDVKM. CDR3 protein: CASSVILIETQYF. The DNA of the CDR3 is TGTGCCAGCAGTGTTATCTTGATCGAGACCCAGTACTTC. Based on the CDR3 plus reference TRBV28 and TRBJ2-5, the full variable domain is DVKVTQSSRYLVKRTGEKVFLECVQDMDHENMFWYRQDPGLGLRLIYFSYDVKMKEKGDIPEGYSVSREKKERFSLILESASTNQTSMYLCASSVILIETQYFGPGTRLLVL.

V and J are TRBV20-1 and TRBJ2-6; no reliable D call. The CDR3 contains 14 residues. CDR1 is DFQATT and CDR2 is SNEGSKA in the germline V gene (reference sequence). V lost 3 bases and J lost 4, with 10 bases in between. CDR3 region: CSARKGTGANVLTF. The CDR3 DNA sequence: TGCAGTGCTAGGAAGGGTACAGGGGCCAACGTCCTGACTTTC.